This is a list of T cell receptor beta chains from one sample in a study of CD8+ T cells in alopecia areata. TCRdb's copy holds only in-frame clones and misses some; the assay was immunoSEQ multiplex PCR. The sample has 190,000 or so clones, about 60% seen once. The source was CD8+ T cells sorted from blood, collected at week 24, from a patient treated with tofacitinib. These receptors were taken from a human donor with alopecia areata. The CDR3 runs from the conserved cysteine through the conserved F or W. The D gene is left open where the match is weak. Not every row has a clone size; where given, it reads once, few, many or a size class.

D	V	size	J	CDR3	DNA
TRBD1	TRBV29-1	-	TRBJ2-7	CSVVGRGPEQYF	TGCAGCGTGGTGGGTAGGGGGCCGGAGCAGTACTTC
-	TRBV27	-	TRBJ2-5	CASSLSPREETQYF	TGTGCCAGCAGTTTATCTCCCAGGGAGGAGACCCAGTACTTC
-	TRBV30	-	TRBJ2-1	CAQTLYNEQFF	TGTGCCCAAACACTCTACAATGAGCAGTTCTTC
-	TRBV30	-	TRBJ1-1	CAWSHYTGATEAFF	TGTGCCTGGAGTCACTATACAGGAGCCACTGAAGCTTTCTTT
-	TRBV10-3	-	TRBJ2-1	CAISESEGARYNEQFF	TGTGCCATCAGTGAGTCGGAGGGGGCTAGATACAATGAGCAGTTCTTC
-	TRBV30	few	TRBJ2-7	CAWSVSYEQYF	TGTGCCTGGAGTGTGTCCTACGAGCAGTACTTC
TRBD1	TRBV5-6	-	TRBJ2-5	CASSPPREQGYSLETQYF	TGTGCCAGCAGCCCCCCAAGGGAACAGGGGTATTCCCTAGAGACCCAGTACTTC
-	TRBV5-1	-	TRBJ1-1	CASSLTVATEAFF	TGCGCCAGCAGCTTGACAGTCGCTACTGAAGCTTTCTTT
-	TRBV6-1	-	TRBJ1-2	CASSGPGYYGYTF	TGTGCCAGCAGTGGACCAGGGTACTATGGCTACACCTTC
-	TRBV27	-	TRBJ1-2	CASSPVGYGYTF	TGTGCCAGCAGTCCCGTCGGCTATGGCTACACCTTC
-	TRBV29-1	-	TRBJ2-1	CSVGASYNEQFF	TGCAGCGTTGGGGCCTCCTACAATGAGCAGTTCTTC
TRBD2	TRBV2	few	TRBJ2-7	CASRAGTSEYF	TGTGCCAGCAGAGCCGGGACTAGTGAGTACTTC
-	TRBV6-6	-	TRBJ1-2	CASSYSKGTGGYTF	TGTGCCAGCAGTTACTCGAAAGGAACAGGTGGCTACACCTTC
-	TRBV27	few	TRBJ2-7	CATSLGPPYEQYF	TGTGCCACGTCCCTTGGCCCCCCCTACGAGCAGTACTTC
-	TRBV2	-	TRBJ2-3	CASSEARALDTQYF	TGTGCCAGCAGTGAAGCGCGTGCGTTGGATACGCAGTATTTT
TRBD2	TRBV4-2	-	TRBJ2-5	CASSHTSGADQETQYF	TGTGCCAGCAGCCATACTAGCGGGGCCGACCAAGAGACCCAGTACTTC